The source of this T cell receptor beta chain is a study of blood T cell repertoires in COVID-19. Background on the study: Whether acute or convalescent, the COVID-19 samples came from the United States, Italy and Spain. PBMCs, B-cell-depleted T cells, or T cells provided the cDNA or gDNA that made up the material.

A few counts support this clone. The junction departs from germline at one end; a sequencing error may be responsible. In the authors' methods: Estimated nucleated cell counts came from reference gene primer amplification. Here immunoSEQ multiplex PCR was the method, and the copy in TCRdb shows in-frame clones only, minus some. D and trimming were read from the DNA, whereas the V and J calls and clone size are those reported in that table. The table has fewer than 120,000 clones, 72% seen once; the top ten hold 6.5% to 8.5%. Germline CDR1 MNHEY, CDR2 SMNVEV (reference sequence). The CDR3 spans 15 residues.

Sequencing was performed on peripheral blood. The V call is TRBV27, the J call TRBJ1-6, with a weak D call TRBD1 (5 bases). The receptor was derived from a woman in her sixties with acute or convalescent COVID-19. This CDR3 is CASSLSGRVGGPLHF. Written as DNA, the CDR3 is TGTGCCAGCAGTCTATCAGGGAGGGTAGGAGGACCCCTCCACTTT.